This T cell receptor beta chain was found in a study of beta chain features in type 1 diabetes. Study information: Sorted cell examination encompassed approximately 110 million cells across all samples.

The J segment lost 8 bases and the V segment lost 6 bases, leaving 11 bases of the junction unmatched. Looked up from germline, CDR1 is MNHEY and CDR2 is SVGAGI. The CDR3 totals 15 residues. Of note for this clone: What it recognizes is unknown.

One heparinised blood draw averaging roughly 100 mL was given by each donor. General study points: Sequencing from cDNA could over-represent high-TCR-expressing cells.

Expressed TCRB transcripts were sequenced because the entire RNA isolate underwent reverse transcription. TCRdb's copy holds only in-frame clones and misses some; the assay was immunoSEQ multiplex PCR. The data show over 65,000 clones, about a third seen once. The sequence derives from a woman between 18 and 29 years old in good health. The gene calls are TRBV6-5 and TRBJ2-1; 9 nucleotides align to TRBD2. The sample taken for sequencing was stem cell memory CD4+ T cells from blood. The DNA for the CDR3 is TGTGCCAGCAGAGTAGCGGGAGCCGGTGGTGATGAGCAGTTCTTC. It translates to CASRVAGAGGDEQFF.